The T cell receptor beta chain described here comes from a study of blood T cell repertoires in COVID-19 (TCRdb year 2020). About the full investigation: The collaborator samples originated in the United States, Italy and Spain and spanned the acute and convalescent phases of COVID-19. The prospective study material was composed of cDNA or gDNA derived from T cells, B-cell-depleted T cells, or PBMCs. Deeply sampled blood TCRbeta repertoires from subjects exposed to, actively infected with, or recovered from COVID-19 were included in the dataset. The repertoires were released in a freely available public database meant as a resource for research on the immune response to SARS-CoV-2. Samples were obtained from the ongoing ImmuneRACE study (first 160 participants) and from some 1,200 subjects provided by 6 global collaborators. Sample metadata almost always included a de-identified subject ID, COVID-19 status, age in years and sex. Where available, HLA class I and class II types were obtained from metadata supplied by the sample provider rather than from assay-based typing.

As to this clone: No antigen is known for it. No base quality information exists; no much larger clone differs at one position.

TCRbeta CDR3 regions were amplified from genomic DNA by means of the immunoSEQ Assay, a bias-controlled multiplex PCR. The study's processing was this. The number of nucleated cells in each sample was estimated from the amplification of reference gene primers within the assay. To quantify the absolute abundance of each unique TCRbeta CDR3 rearrangement, sequence reads were collapsed and filtered. For each sample, productive Simpson clonality was calculated as the square root of Simpson's diversity index across productive rearrangements. In its TCRdb copy, this immuneACCESS table keeps in-frame sequences only and misses some clones. Where compared with another copy, unresolved V genes explain less than half of these, and the others have no known cause. V and J calls plus clone size are reproduced from that table; the DNA served to infer D and trimming. This sample lists approximately 87,000 clones; 65% to 85% were detected once. The ten biggest clones cover around 15% of the sample.

Looking up the germline V gene yields CDR1 SGDLS and CDR2 YYNGEE. V loses 0 bases, J loses 3 bases, and the germline ends lie 6 bases apart. Spanning cysteine to phenylalanine, the CDR3 consists of 14 amino acids. Here the CDR3 DNA is all that survives: 42 bases in frame from base 1. The study at large found these results: How much clinical and demographic metadata was included differed by source and by participant, and the metadata was provided uncurated.

Each collaborating institution followed its own protocols to collect whole blood in K2EDTA tubes. For TCRbeta analysis, collaborators shipped samples as frozen whole blood, isolated PBMCs, or DNA extracted from either of those sample types. This clonotype originated in a woman older than 75 with acute or convalescent COVID-19. The specimen sequenced was peripheral blood. The chain is made from TRBV9 and TRBJ1-4; no confident D gene assignment can be made. The sequence in DNA is TGTGCCAGCAGCGTAGGGCAGTCTAATGAAAAACTGTTTTTT. It encodes CASSVGQSNEKLFF.